Below are 2 T cell receptor beta chains sequenced from a single sample in a study of T cell responses to AZD1222 COVID-19 vaccine. Sequenced by immunoSEQ multiplex PCR; TCRdb stores in-frame clones only, minus some. The data contain fewer than 90,000 clones, roughly 90% of them singletons. The sample was peripheral blood, taken on day 0 of AZD1222 vaccination. The receptors were sampled from an adult in good health.

The chain uses TRBV27 and TRBJ2-7; D uncertain. The germline V and J ends were trimmed by 4 bases and 0 bases, with 13 bases remaining between them. The CDR3 has 15 amino acids. Germline CDR1 reads MNHEY; CDR2 reads SMNVEV (reference sequence). The CDR3 here is CASSSARGSSYEQYF. The CDR3 DNA follows: TGTGCCAGCAGTTCTGCCCGCGGCAGCTCCTACGAGCAGTACTTC.

This clone was counted once. This chain uses TRBV28 with TRBJ1-2; TRBD1 matches 11 bases. The CDR3 spans 14 residues. V was pared by 6 bases and J by 3 bases, with 3 bases of the junction left unmatched. The germline V gene has CDR1 MDHEN and CDR2 SYDVKM. CDR3 loop: CASSRTGGYYGYTF. The CDR3 nucleotides read TGTGCCAGCAGCCGGACAGGGGGCTACTATGGCTACACCTTC.